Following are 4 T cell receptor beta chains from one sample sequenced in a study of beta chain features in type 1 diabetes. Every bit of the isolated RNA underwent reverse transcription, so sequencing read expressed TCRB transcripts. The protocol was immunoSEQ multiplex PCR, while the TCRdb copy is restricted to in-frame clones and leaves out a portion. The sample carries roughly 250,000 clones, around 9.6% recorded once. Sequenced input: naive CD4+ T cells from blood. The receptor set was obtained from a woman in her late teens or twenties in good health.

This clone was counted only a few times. This CDR3 reads CASSLGQGFANTIYF. CDR3 DNA sequence: TGTGCCAGCAGCCTAGGACAGGGGTTTGCGAACACCATATATTTT. The rearrangement links TRBV7-9 to TRBJ1-3, with TRBD1 matching over 9 bases. In germline, CDR1 is SEHNR, CDR2 FQNEAQ (reference sequence). CDR3 length: 15 residues. Trimming at V came to 5 bases and at J to 7 bases, leaving 9 bases not matched to a gene.

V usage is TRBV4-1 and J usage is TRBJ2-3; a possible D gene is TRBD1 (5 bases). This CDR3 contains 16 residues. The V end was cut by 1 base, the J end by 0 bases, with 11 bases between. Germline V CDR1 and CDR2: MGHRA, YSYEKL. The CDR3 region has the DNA TGCGCCAGCAGCCAAGCCGGACACCCTAGCACAGATACGCAGTATTTT. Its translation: CASSQAGHPSTDTQYF.

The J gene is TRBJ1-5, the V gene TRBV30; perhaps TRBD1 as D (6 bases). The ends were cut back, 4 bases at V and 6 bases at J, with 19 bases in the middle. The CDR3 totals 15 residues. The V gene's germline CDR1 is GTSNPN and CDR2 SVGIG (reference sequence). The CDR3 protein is CAWNAGVGGSQPQHF. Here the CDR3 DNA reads TGTGCCTGGAACGCGGGGGTTGGGGGCAGTCAGCCCCAGCATTTT. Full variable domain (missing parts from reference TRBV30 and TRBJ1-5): SQTIHQWPATLVQPVGSPLSLECTVEGTSNPNLYWYRQAAGRGLQLLFYSVGIGQISSEVPQNLSASRPQDRQFILSSKKLLLSDSGFYLCAWNAGVGGSQPQHFGDGTRLSIL.

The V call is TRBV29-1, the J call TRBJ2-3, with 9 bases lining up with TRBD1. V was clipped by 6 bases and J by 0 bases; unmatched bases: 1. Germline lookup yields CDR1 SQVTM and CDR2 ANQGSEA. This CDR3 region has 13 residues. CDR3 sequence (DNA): TGCAGCGTCGACAGGGGGAGCACAGATACGCAGTATTTT. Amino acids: CSVDRGSTDTQYF.